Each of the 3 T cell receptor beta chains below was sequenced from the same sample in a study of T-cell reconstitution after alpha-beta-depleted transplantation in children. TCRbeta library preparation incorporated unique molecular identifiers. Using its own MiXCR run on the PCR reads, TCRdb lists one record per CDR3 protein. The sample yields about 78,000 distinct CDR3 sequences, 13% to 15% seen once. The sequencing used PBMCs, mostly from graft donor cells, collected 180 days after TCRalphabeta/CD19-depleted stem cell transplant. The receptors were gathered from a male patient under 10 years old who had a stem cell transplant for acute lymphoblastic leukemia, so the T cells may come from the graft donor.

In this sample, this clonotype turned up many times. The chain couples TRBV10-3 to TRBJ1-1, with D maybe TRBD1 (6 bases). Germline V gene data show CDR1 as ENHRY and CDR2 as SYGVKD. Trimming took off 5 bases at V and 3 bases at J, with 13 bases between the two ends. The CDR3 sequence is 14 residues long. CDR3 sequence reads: CAISLGAGDTEAFF. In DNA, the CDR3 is TGTGCCATCAGTTTGGGGGCCGGGGACACTGAAGCTTTCTTT.

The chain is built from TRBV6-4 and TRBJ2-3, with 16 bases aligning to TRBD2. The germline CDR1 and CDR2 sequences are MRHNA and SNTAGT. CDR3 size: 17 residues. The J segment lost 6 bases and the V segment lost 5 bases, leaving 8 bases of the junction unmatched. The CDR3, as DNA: TGTGCCAGCAGTCGTCAACCGGGACTAGCGGGAGGGGATACGCAGTATTTT. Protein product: CASSRQPGLAGGDTQYF.

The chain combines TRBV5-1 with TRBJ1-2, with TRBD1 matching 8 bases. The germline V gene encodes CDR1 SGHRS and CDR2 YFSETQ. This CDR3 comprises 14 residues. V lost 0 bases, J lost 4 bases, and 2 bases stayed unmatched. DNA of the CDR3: TGCGCCAGCAGCTTGGGGGACAGGATCTATGGCTACACCTTC. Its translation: CASSLGDRIYGYTF.